This passage covers 24 T cell receptor beta chains from one sample sequenced in a study of cytomegalovirus exposure and HLA in healthy donors. Vbeta (60) and Jbeta (13) primers were used in the PCR. The assay was immunoSEQ multiplex PCR, and TCRdb's table has in-frame clones only and misses some. The table shows about 35,000 clones, with around nine tenths occurring only once. The sequenced material came from PBMCs. Source of these receptors: a woman aged 18-30 years in good health and CMV-seronegative.

The V call is TRBV7-2, the J call TRBJ2-3; 7 nucleotides line up with TRBD2. The CDR3 length is 13 residues. The trim removed 1 base at V and 10 bases at J, leaving 5 bases unmatched. CDR1 is SGHTA, CDR2 FQGNSA, per germline. CDR3 DNA: TGTGCCAGCAGCTTAGGGGGAGGGGAAGCGCAGTATTTT. Translating gives CASSLGGGEAQYF.

This chain connects TRBV18 to TRBJ1-6, with D possibly being TRBD1 (6 bases). The CDR3 consists of 17 residues. Germline CDR1 KGHSH, CDR2 LQKENI. The V gene lost 4 bases and the J gene lost 6 bases, with 19 bases spanning the gap. The DNA for the CDR3 is TGTGCCAGCTCACTGGCCCCGGGACACTCTAGTAATTCACCCCTCCACTTT. This translates into CASSLAPGHSSNSPLHF.

The chain carries TRBV7-9 and TRBJ2-7; unclear D gene. V lost 1 base, J lost 3 bases, and 16 bases lay in between. This CDR3 is 16 amino acids long. The germline V gene encodes CDR1 SEHNR and CDR2 FQNEAQ (reference sequence). CDR3 in DNA: TGTGCCAGCAGCTTAGAGAAGAGGATCCCCGACTACGAGCAGTACTTC. This gives the protein CASSLEKRIPDYEQYF.

The chain carries TRBV6-1 and TRBJ2-3; the D gene is possibly TRBD1 (6 bases). The CDR3 consists of 15 residues. Germline V gene data show CDR1 as MNHNS and CDR2 as SASEGT. V was pared by 2 bases and J by 2 bases, with 11 bases between. The CDR3 nucleotides are TGTGCCAGCAGTGAATACAGGGCACACACAGATACGCAGTATTTT. Its protein product is CASSEYRAHTDTQYF.

The gene calls are TRBV5-4 and TRBJ2-5, with unresolved D. V lost 1 base and J lost 4, with 8 bases in between. The CDR3 runs 13 residues. Germline values: CDR1 SGHNT, CDR2 YYREEE (reference sequence). This CDR3 reads CASSLRHGETQYF. The DNA for the CDR3 is TGTGCCAGCAGCTTGCGTCACGGAGAGACCCAGTACTTC.

The rearrangement uses TRBV4-2 and TRBJ2-7; TRBD2 might be the D (5 bases). Germline assignment: CDR1 LGHNA and CDR2 YNFKEQ. Trimming shortened V by 0 bases and J by 0 bases, and 9 bases separated the two germline ends. This CDR3 contains 15 residues. The CDR3 DNA reads TGTGCCAGCAGCCAAGAGACTGGGAGCTCCTACGAGCAGTACTTC. Translated: CASSQETGSSYEQYF.

This clone appeared once. J is TRBJ2-2 and V is TRBV18, with a tentative D call TRBD2 (6 bases). The CDR3 has 15 amino acids. Germline CDR1 and CDR2: KGHSH and LQKENI. V dropped 2 bases and J dropped 3 bases, with 10 bases sitting between them. CDR3 DNA: TGTGCCAGCTCACCATTTACGGGAGACACCGGGGAGCTGTTTTTT. Protein sequence: CASSPFTGDTGELFF.

The rearrangement links TRBV19 to TRBJ1-2, with D uncertain. The CDR3 covers 13 residues. CDR1 is LNHDA and CDR2 is SQIVND in the germline V gene (reference sequence). The V gene lost 4 bases and the J gene lost 1 base, with 7 bases spanning the gap. CDR3 sequence (DNA): TGTGCCAGTAGTAGCGCGATTAACTATGGCTACACCTTC. This codes for CASSSAINYGYTF.

V usage is TRBV5-4 and J usage is TRBJ2-3; D remains ambiguous. The CDR3 is 14 residues long. CDR1 is SGHNT and CDR2 is YYREEE in the germline V gene (reference sequence). V was clipped by 3 bases and J by 0 bases, with 8 bases between them. CDR3 residues: CASSYLISTDTQYF. The CDR3 DNA reads TGTGCCAGCAGCTATTTAATTAGCACAGATACGCAGTATTTT.

This clone has just a few counts. The chain is built from TRBV9 and TRBJ2-1, with 9 bases identical to TRBD2. Germline values: CDR1 SGDLS, CDR2 YYNGEE. The junction had 3 bases not matched to a gene; V was cut back by 0 bases and J by 2 bases. This CDR3 spans 16 amino acids. As DNA, the CDR3 is TGTGCCAGCAGCGTAGAGGCTAGCGGGACCTACAATGAGCAGTTCTTC. Its translation is CASSVEASGTYNEQFF. Drawing the rest from reference TRBV9 and TRBJ2-1, the complete variable domain is DSGVTQTPKHLITATGQRVTLRCSPRSGDLSVYWYQQSLDQGLQFLIQYYNGEERAKGNILERFSAQQFPDLHSELNLSSLELGDSALYFCASSVEASGTYNEQFFGPGTRLTVL.

Comment on this clone: This likely came from a read error, as a far larger clone is one base away. Other DNA sequences in the same sample also yield this CDR3. The genes are TRBV5-1 and TRBJ2-7, with a possible D match to TRBD1 (6 bases). V was pared by 4 bases and J by 4 bases, with 15 bases between. Germline-derived CDR1 and CDR2 are SGHRS and YFSETQ. This CDR3 spans 14 amino acids. CDR3 DNA: TGCGCCAGCAGCCCCGACAGGCATCAATACGAGCAGTACTTC. This translates into CASSPDRHQYEQYF.

The chain employs TRBV2 and TRBJ2-5; the match to TRBD2 covers 12 bases. The V segment lost 6 bases and the J segment 2 bases; nucleotides outside the gene matches: 4. Germline CDR1 SNHLY, CDR2 FYNNEI. The CDR3 length is 15 residues. DNA for the CDR3: TGTGCCAGCAGATTGGGACTAGCGGGTCAAGAGACCCAGTACTTC. As protein: CASRLGLAGQETQYF.

This sequence joins TRBV11-2 and TRBJ2-2; D possibly corresponds to TRBD1 (8 bases). CDR3 size: 19 residues. Trimming cost V 4 bases and J 4 bases, with 25 bases left between them. The germline V gene encodes CDR1 SGHAT and CDR2 FQNNGV. The CDR3 nucleotides are TGTGCCAGCAGCTCCGGACGACAGGGGCGGGAGTGGGGCACCGGGGAGCTGTTTTTT. Encoded protein: CASSSGRQGREWGTGELFF.

The chain uses TRBV27 and TRBJ2-7, with 7 bases that match TRBD2. The CDR3 loop spans 13 amino acids. V trimming: 5 bases; J trimming: 1 base; junction bases outside the gene matches: 2. In germline, CDR1 is MNHEY, CDR2 SMNVEV (reference sequence). CDR3: CASSLGRSYEQYF. CDR3 nucleotide sequence: TGTGCCAGCAGTCTCGGGAGGTCCTACGAGCAGTACTTC.

This sequence joins TRBV27 and TRBJ2-2; D not certain. Germline V CDR1 and CDR2: MNHEY, SMNVEV (reference sequence). The V and J ends lost 7 bases and 3 bases respectively, with 12 bases between them. The CDR3 length is 14 residues. The CDR3 reads CASTNSLYTGELFF. CDR3 in DNA: TGTGCCAGCACCAACAGCCTCTACACCGGGGAGCTGTTTTTT.

This chain connects TRBV7-9 to TRBJ1-4; 8 positions agree with TRBD1. The junction had 11 bases not matched to a gene; V was cut back by 7 bases and J by 7 bases. The CDR3 covers 15 residues. The germline V gene has CDR1 SEHNR and CDR2 FQNEAQ (reference sequence). The CDR3, as DNA: TGTGCCAGCACCTCGACCCACAGGGGGGGTGAAAAACTGTTTTTT. Residues: CASTSTHRGGEKLFF. The entire variable domain, with the rest obtained from reference TRBV7-9 and TRBJ1-4, is as follows: DTGVSQNPRHKITKRGQNVTFRCDPISEHNRLYWYRQTLGQGPEFLTYFQNEAQLEKSRLLSDRFSAERPKGSFSTLEIQRTEQGDSAMYLCASTSTHRGGEKLFFGSGTQLSVL.

The V gene is TRBV7-2, the J gene TRBJ2-7; D unclear. The V and J ends lost 1 base and 3 bases respectively, with 13 bases between them. The CDR3 is made up of 15 amino acids. The germline V gene has CDR1 SGHTA and CDR2 FQGNSA. CDR3 DNA sequence: TGTGCCAGCAGCTTAGATTACTATACGGACTACGAGCAGTACTTC. Protein product: CASSLDYYTDYEQYF.

The V gene is TRBV30, the J gene TRBJ2-7, with D tentatively TRBD2 (6 bases). The germline V gene has CDR1 GTSNPN and CDR2 SVGIG (reference sequence). The germline V and J ends were trimmed by 3 bases and 2 bases, with 11 bases remaining between them. The CDR3 has 13 amino acids. The CDR3 DNA reads as TGTGCCTGGAGCTCGGGACTCACCTACGAGCAGTACTTC. Its translation: CAWSSGLTYEQYF. Filled out from reference TRBV30 and TRBJ2-7, the complete variable domain reads SQTIHQWPATLVQPVGSPLSLECTVEGTSNPNLYWYRQAAGRGLQLLFYSVGIGQISSEVPQNLSASRPQDRQFILSSKKLLLSDSGFYLCAWSSGLTYEQYFGPGTRLTVT.

The rearrangement links TRBV13 to TRBJ2-5; 7 bases match TRBD2. The V gene's germline CDR1 is PRHDT and CDR2 FYEKMQ (reference sequence). The CDR3 covers 15 residues. V shed 4 bases, J shed 5 bases, and the junction held 10 bases outside the gene matches. In nucleotides, the CDR3 is TGTGCCAGCAGCTCCCGGACTAGTATACGGGAGACCCAGTACTTC. Residues: CASSSRTSIRETQYF.

V usage is TRBV6-1 and J usage is TRBJ1-5; unclear D gene. Germline CDR1 and CDR2: MNHNS and SASEGT. This CDR3 spans 14 amino acids. Trimming removed 0 bases from V and 7 bases from J, with 10 bases in between. CDR3 coding DNA: TGTGCCAGCAGTGAAGCGAGGCTGAGCCAGCCCCAGCATTTT. Translation: CASSEARLSQPQHF.

J is TRBJ2-7 and V is TRBV19; TRBD1 aligns across 9 bases. The trim removed 5 bases at V and 2 bases at J, leaving 4 bases unmatched. This CDR3 spans 14 amino acids. CDR1 and CDR2 (germline): LNHDA, SQIVND (reference sequence). CDR3 in amino acids: CASSADRGTYEQYF. CDR3 bases: TGTGCCAGTAGTGCGGACAGGGGAACCTACGAGCAGTACTTC.

This chain connects TRBV30 to TRBJ2-3; 7 positions match TRBD2. Trimming removed 2 bases from V and 0 bases from J; junction bases left unmatched: 8. Germline V CDR1 and CDR2: GTSNPN, SVGIG (reference sequence). CDR3 length: 16 residues. The CDR3: CAWSSPGGRSTDTQYF. In DNA, the CDR3 is TGTGCCTGGAGTTCCCCTGGCGGGAGAAGCACAGATACGCAGTATTTT.

A single count supports this clone. V and J are TRBV19 and TRBJ2-5, with D tentatively TRBD2 (6 bases). From germline, CDR1 is LNHDA and CDR2 SQIVND (reference sequence). The length of the CDR3 is 14 residues. The V gene lost 3 bases and the J gene lost 5 bases, with 13 bases spanning the gap. The chain's CDR3 is CASSITRGIETQYF. Written as DNA, the CDR3 is TGTGCCAGTAGTATTACTCGCGGGATTGAGACCCAGTACTTC.

This chain links TRBV9 with TRBJ2-7, with 8 positions matching TRBD2. The CDR3 runs 16 residues. Germline V gives CDR1 SGDLS, CDR2 YYNGEE. J lost 1 base, V lost 0 bases, and 6 bases had no gene match. The CDR3 here is CASSVAPRGGSYEQYF. Here the CDR3 DNA reads TGTGCCAGCAGCGTAGCTCCTCGCGGGGGGTCCTACGAGCAGTACTTC.